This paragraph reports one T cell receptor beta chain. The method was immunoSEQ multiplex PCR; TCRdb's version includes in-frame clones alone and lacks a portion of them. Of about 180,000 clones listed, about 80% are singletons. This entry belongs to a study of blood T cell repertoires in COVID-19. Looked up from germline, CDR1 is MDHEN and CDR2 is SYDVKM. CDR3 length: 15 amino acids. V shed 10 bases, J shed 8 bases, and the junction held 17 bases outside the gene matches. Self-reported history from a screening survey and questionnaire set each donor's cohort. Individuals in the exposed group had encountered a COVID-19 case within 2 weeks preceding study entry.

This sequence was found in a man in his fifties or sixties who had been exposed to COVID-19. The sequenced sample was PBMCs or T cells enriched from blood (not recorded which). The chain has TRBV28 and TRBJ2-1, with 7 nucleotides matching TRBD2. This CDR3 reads CATRGSGTPIDEQFF. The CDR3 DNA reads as TGTGCCACGCGGGGGTCGGGCACCCCGATAGATGAGCAGTTCTTC.